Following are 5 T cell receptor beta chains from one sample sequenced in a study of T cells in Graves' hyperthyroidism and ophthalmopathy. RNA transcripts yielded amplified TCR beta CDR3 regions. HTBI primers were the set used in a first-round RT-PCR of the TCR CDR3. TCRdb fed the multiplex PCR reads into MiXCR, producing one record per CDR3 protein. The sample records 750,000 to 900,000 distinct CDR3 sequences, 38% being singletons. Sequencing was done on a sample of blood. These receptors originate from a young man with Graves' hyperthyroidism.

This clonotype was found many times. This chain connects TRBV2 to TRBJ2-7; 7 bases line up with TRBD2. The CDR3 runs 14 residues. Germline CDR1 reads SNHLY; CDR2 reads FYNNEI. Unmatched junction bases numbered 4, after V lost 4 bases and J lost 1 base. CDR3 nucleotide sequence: TGTGCCAGCAGTGTGACGGGGGGATCCTACGAGCAGTACTTC. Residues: CASSVTGGSYEQYF.

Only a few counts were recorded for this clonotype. As DNA, the CDR3 is TGTGCCAGCAGTCGGGTAGCCGGGGAGCTGTTTTTT. Its protein is CASSRVAGELFF. The chain couples TRBV7-9 to TRBJ2-2; D unclear. The germline V gene has CDR1 SEHNR and CDR2 FQNEAQ (reference sequence). Trimming took off 6 bases at V and 6 bases at J, with 8 bases between the two ends. The CDR3 totals 12 residues.

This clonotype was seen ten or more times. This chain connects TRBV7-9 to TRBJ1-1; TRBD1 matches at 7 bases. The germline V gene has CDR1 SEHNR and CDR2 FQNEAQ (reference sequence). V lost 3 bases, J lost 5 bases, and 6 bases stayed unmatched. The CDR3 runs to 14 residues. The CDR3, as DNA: TGTGCCAGCAGCTTTGAGGGGGCAATGACTGAAGCTTTCTTT. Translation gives CASSFEGAMTEAFF.

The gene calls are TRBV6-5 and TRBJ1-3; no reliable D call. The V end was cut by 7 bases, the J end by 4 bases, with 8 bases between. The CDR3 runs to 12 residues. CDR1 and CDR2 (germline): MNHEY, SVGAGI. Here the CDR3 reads CASTDPGNTIYF. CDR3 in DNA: TGTGCCAGCACTGACCCGGGAAACACCATATATTTT.

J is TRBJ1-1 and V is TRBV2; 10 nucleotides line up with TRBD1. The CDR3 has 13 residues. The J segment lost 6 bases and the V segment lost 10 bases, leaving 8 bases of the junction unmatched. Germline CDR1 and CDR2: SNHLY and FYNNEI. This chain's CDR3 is CATLGQGQPEAFF. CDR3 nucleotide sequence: TGTGCCACCTTGGGACAGGGGCAACCTGAAGCTTTCTTT.